Listed below are T cell receptor beta chains from one sample, sequenced in a study of cytomegalovirus exposure and HLA in healthy donors. Sequencing used immunoSEQ multiplex PCR; TCRdb keeps in-frame clones, though not all of them. Of about 190,000 clones listed, 70% to 80% are singletons. Sequencing input: PBMCs. These receptor sequences come from a woman in her thirties in good health and CMV-seropositive. The CDR3 runs from the conserved cysteine through the conserved F or W. Fields, in order: D gene, J gene, clone size, V gene, CDR3 protein, CDR3 DNA. D genes are given only for firm matches. Size tells how often a clone was seen (once, few, many) or the class of an expanded clone, and some rows leave it out.

-	TRBJ2-7	-	TRBV2	CASSAIKSYEQYF	TGTGCCAGCAGTGCTATCAAGTCCTACGAGCAGTACTTC
TRBD2	TRBJ2-3	-	TRBV4-1	CASSQGGLAGGYTDTQYF	TGCGCCAGCAGCCAAGGCGGACTAGCGGGAGGTTACACAGATACGCAGTATTTT
-	TRBJ2-7	-	TRBV10-3	CAISESRGNEQYF	TGTGCCATCAGTGAGTCCCGAGGTAACGAGCAGTACTTC
-	TRBJ1-1	-	TRBV21-1	CASRPGQGAEAFF	TGTGCCAGCAGACCAGGACAGGGGGCCGAAGCTTTCTTT
-	TRBJ2-7	-	TRBV10-3	CAISGGSGTVYEQYF	TGTGCCATCAGTGGTGGTAGTGGTACTGTCTACGAGCAGTACTTC
-	TRBJ2-2	-	TRBV5-1	CASSLGQGYTGELFF	TGCGCCAGCAGCTTGGGGCAGGGATACACCGGGGAGCTGTTTTTT
-	TRBJ1-1	-	TRBV7-9	CASTSGGATEAFF	TGTGCCAGCACCTCGGGTGGAGCCACTGAAGCTTTCTTT
TRBD1	TRBJ2-7	-	TRBV29-1	CSVEGQGAYEQYF	TGCAGCGTTGAGGGACAGGGAGCTTACGAGCAGTACTTC
TRBD2	TRBJ2-3	-	TRBV28	CASSGTTVRLADTQYF	TGTGCCAGCAGCGGGACTACCGTTAGGTTAGCAGATACGCAGTATTTT
-	TRBJ1-4	once	TRBV4-3	CASSHRGGGRENEKLFF	TGCGCCAGCAGCCATCGTGGTGGGGGCAGGGAGAATGAAAAACTGTTTTTT
TRBD2	TRBJ2-3	-	TRBV28	CASSPNFGGTQYF	TGTGCCAGCAGTCCCAACTTCGGGGGGACGCAGTATTTT
TRBD1	TRBJ2-7	once	TRBV23-1	CARQTPRDRGREQYF	TGCGCCAGGCAGACCCCCCGGGACAGGGGTCGCGAGCAGTACTTC
-	TRBJ2-1	-	TRBV11-3	CASTQIGTYNEQFF	TGTGCCAGCACCCAAATCGGGACCTACAATGAGCAGTTCTTC
-	TRBJ2-2	-	TRBV27	CASSRLENTGELFF	TGTGCCAGCAGTCGACTAGAGAACACCGGGGAGCTGTTTTTT